What follows are 26 T cell receptor beta chains derived from one specimen sequenced in a study of blood T cell repertoires in COVID-19. Using immunoSEQ multiplex PCR, the repertoire was profiled, and TCRdb retains in-frame clones only, with some absent. The data contain roughly 38,000 clones, roughly 84% of them singletons. The sample consisted of peripheral blood. The receptors shown here come from a man between 60 and 75 years old with COVID-19, enrolled during active disease.

The chain carries TRBV5-4 and TRBJ2-6; 11 positions match TRBD1. V was clipped by 4 bases and J by 0 bases; unmatched bases: 9. The CDR3 sequence is 19 residues long. Germline-derived CDR1 and CDR2 are SGHNT and YYREEE (reference sequence). The CDR3 nucleotides are TGTGCCAGCAGCCGGGGGACAGGGGGTTTCAGCTCTGGGGCCAACGTCCTGACTTTC. As protein: CASSRGTGGFSSGANVLTF.

The chain uses TRBV27 and TRBJ1-6; 7 bases are a match to TRBD1. V lost 9 bases and J lost 3; bases outside the gene matches: 2. CDR1 is MNHEY and CDR2 is SMNVEV in the germline V gene (reference sequence). The CDR3 extends over 13 amino acids. The DNA for the CDR3 is TGTGCCAGTTCAGGGGGCTATAATTCACCCCTCCACTTT. As protein: CASSGGYNSPLHF.

This chain joins TRBV5-1 and TRBJ2-5, with 7 bases identical to TRBD2. Germline CDR1 is SGHRS and CDR2 is YFSETQ. The CDR3 is 15 amino acids. The ends lost 0 bases at V and 3 bases at J; junction bases unmatched: 5. The CDR3 sequence: CASSLAGLDKETQYF. Here the CDR3 DNA reads TGCGCCAGCAGCTTGGCCGGACTAGACAAAGAGACCCAGTACTTC.

This chain connects TRBV5-5 to TRBJ1-5; D perhaps matches TRBD1 (6 bases). V lost 3 bases and J lost 1, with 8 bases in between. Germline V gene data show CDR1 as SGHKS and CDR2 as YYEKEE (reference sequence). This CDR3 spans 14 amino acids. In nucleotides, the CDR3 is TGTGCCAGCAGCTGGGACACCAGCAATCAGCCCCAGCATTTT. This codes for CASSWDTSNQPQHF.

The J gene is TRBJ2-2, the V gene TRBV6-5; D unresolved. This CDR3 region has 11 residues. Trimming took off 8 bases at V and 5 bases at J, with 6 bases between the two ends. Looked up from germline, CDR1 is MNHEY and CDR2 is SVGAGI. The CDR3 nucleotides read TGTGCCAGCGAGCGAACCGGGGAGCTGTTTTTT. This encodes CASERTGELFF.

The chain is built from TRBV7-2 and TRBJ1-2; possible D gene TRBD1, 5 bases. V was cut by 2 bases and J by 8 bases, with 15 bases left in between. The V gene's germline CDR1 is SGHTA and CDR2 FQGNSA. This CDR3 comprises 14 residues. CDR3 protein: CASSLILGVSGYTF. In DNA, the CDR3 is TGTGCCAGCAGCTTAATTCTAGGGGTCTCGGGCTACACCTTC.

The CDR3 region has the DNA TGTGCCAGCAGCTTGTTGGGGGCAGGGCTCGGACTGTTTTTT. This translates into CASSLLGAGLGLFF. The chain carries TRBV5-5 and TRBJ1-4; tentative D call: TRBD1 (6 bases). Trimming took off 1 base at V and 13 bases at J, with 17 bases between the two ends. The CDR3 length is 14 residues. CDR1 SGHKS and CDR2 YYEKEE come from the germline V gene (reference sequence).

The V call is TRBV13, the J call TRBJ2-1, with no clear D. The CDR3 is 14 residues long. V shed 5 bases and J shed 0 bases, with 8 bases lying between them. The germline V gene encodes CDR1 PRHDT and CDR2 FYEKMQ (reference sequence). CDR3 amino acids: CASSADSSYNEQFF. The CDR3 DNA is TGTGCCAGCAGCGCCGATAGCTCCTACAATGAGCAGTTCTTC.

This clone was picked up one time. Here the CDR3 DNA reads TGTGCCAGCAGCCTCACCACAGGGGTTCATTCGCTTGGCTACACCTTC. It specifies CASSLTTGVHSLGYTF. The genes are TRBV7-9 and TRBJ1-2, with TRBD1 identical over 7 bases. After removal of 5 bases from V and 7 bases from J, the junction contained 16 bases not matched to a gene. The CDR3 loop spans 16 amino acids. Germline CDR1 is SEHNR and CDR2 is FQNEAQ (reference sequence).

This chain connects TRBV7-6 to TRBJ2-3, with D maybe TRBD2 (6 bases). The CDR3 is 15 residues long. CDR1 and CDR2 (germline): SGHVS, FNYEAQ. The ends were cut back, 5 bases at V and 0 bases at J, with 12 bases in the middle. CDR3 in DNA: TGTGCCAGCAGCCCGGAGGGGTATAGCACAGATACGCAGTATTTT. It is translated as CASSPEGYSTDTQYF.

The chain uses TRBV7-2 and TRBJ1-1; perhaps TRBD1 as D (5 bases). Trimming shortened V by 3 bases and J by 5 bases, and 10 bases separated the two germline ends. There are 13 residues in the CDR3. Germline V gene data show CDR1 as SGHTA and CDR2 as FQGNSA. CDR3 DNA: TGTGCCAGCAGCTTTGGGGGAGGGACTGAAGCTTTCTTT. Protein product: CASSFGGGTEAFF.

This chain links TRBV5-4 with TRBJ1-6; a weak D match, TRBD1 (5 bases). Germline V CDR1 and CDR2: SGHNT, YYREEE (reference sequence). The V end was cut by 0 bases, the J end by 1 base, with 8 bases between. The CDR3 loop spans 16 amino acids. CDR3 nucleotides: TGTGCCAGCAGCTTGGCTCCAGGGTCCTATAATTCACCCCTCCACTTT. Protein: CASSLAPGSYNSPLHF.

This CDR3 is CASSEQGGPRNTIYF. The DNA for the CDR3 is TGTGCCAGCAGTGAACAGGGAGGTCCGCGGAACACCATATATTTT. The V and J genes are TRBV6-1 and TRBJ1-3; a weak D match, TRBD1 (5 bases). Germline V lookup: CDR1 MNHNS, CDR2 SASEGT. There are 15 residues in the CDR3. V was clipped by 2 bases and J by 7 bases, with 15 bases between them.

This chain connects TRBV6-5 to TRBJ1-1; a possible D gene is TRBD1 (5 bases). CDR3 length: 14 amino acids. With 2 bases removed from V and 5 bases from J, the gap between germline ends came to 12 bases. Germline V lookup: CDR1 MNHEY, CDR2 SVGAGI. The CDR3 region has the DNA TGTGCCAGCAGTTACCAGGGAAGGGCGACTGAAGCTTTCTTT. This translates into CASSYQGRATEAFF.

V gene TRBV30 combines with J gene TRBJ2-1, with D maybe TRBD2 (5 bases). The V and J ends lost 0 bases and 2 bases respectively, with 11 bases between them. The CDR3 spans 15 residues. Germline V gives CDR1 GTSNPN, CDR2 SVGIG (reference sequence). DNA of the CDR3: TGTGCCTGGAGTGTACTGGCGGGCCCCTACAATGAGCAGTTCTTC. This codes for CAWSVLAGPYNEQFF.

This clone has only a few counts. The chain carries TRBV6-5 and TRBJ1-2, with D unclear. Germline CDR1 is MNHEY and CDR2 is SVGAGI. The CDR3 runs 12 residues. Between the trimmed V and J ends, which lost 10 bases and 6 bases, there was a span of 15 bases. CDR3 protein: CATKNEVDGYTF. In DNA, the CDR3 is TGTGCCACCAAAAACGAGGTTGATGGCTACACCTTC.

This clone was found once. This chain uses TRBV11-2 with TRBJ2-2, with a possible D match to TRBD1 (6 bases). CDR1 and CDR2 from the germline V gene are SGHAT and FQNNGV. CDR3 length: 15 amino acids. Trimming removed 1 base from V and 4 bases from J, with 10 bases in between. CDR3 loop: CASSLVQGGTGELFF. The CDR3 DNA is TGTGCCAGCAGCTTAGTACAGGGCGGCACCGGGGAGCTGTTTTTT.

The chain employs TRBV5-1 and TRBJ1-5; D call uncertain. The CDR3 spans 15 residues. The germline gives CDR1 SGHRS, CDR2 YFSETQ. V was clipped by 0 bases and J by 1 base, with 8 bases between them. The CDR3, as DNA: TGCGCCAGCAGCTTGGGGACTTCCAGCAATCAGCCCCAGCATTTT. This codes for CASSLGTSSNQPQHF.

This clone was counted between two and nine times. The chain has TRBV10-3 and TRBJ1-6; a possible D gene is TRBD1 (5 bases). V dropped 2 bases and J dropped 9 bases, with 8 bases sitting between them. This CDR3 has 13 residues. The germline gives CDR1 ENHRY, CDR2 SYGVKD. The DNA of the CDR3 is TGTGCCATCAGTGAGGGGGCAGGTTCACCCCTCCACTTT. This codes for CAISEGAGSPLHF.

The chain uses TRBV14 and TRBJ1-1; D might be TRBD1 (5 bases). Trimming stripped 4 bases from V and 5 bases from J, with 14 bases between. Per germline, CDR1 SGHDN and CDR2 FVKESK. This CDR3 is built from 14 residues. The CDR3 here is CASSPRAGGTEAFF. DNA for the CDR3: TGTGCCAGCAGCCCAAGGGCGGGGGGAACTGAAGCTTTCTTT.

The rearrangement joins TRBV7-6 to TRBJ2-1; 13 bases map to TRBD2. Germline assignment: CDR1 SGHVS and CDR2 FNYEAQ. The CDR3 totals 16 residues. With V trimmed by 2 bases and J by 9 bases, 7 bases remained unmatched. In DNA, the CDR3 is TGTGCCAGCAGCTTACGGACTAGCGGGAGCGTCAGTGAGCAGTTCTTC. Amino acid sequence: CASSLRTSGSVSEQFF.

The chain uses TRBV6-4 and TRBJ1-2, with D hard to call. The length of the CDR3 is 15 residues. V was pared by 2 bases and J by 0 bases, with 10 bases between. From germline, CDR1 is MRHNA and CDR2 SNTAGT. The CDR3 DNA follows: TGTGCCAGCAGTGACAATACCGGGACTAACTATGGCTACACCTTC. Its protein is CASSDNTGTNYGYTF.

The chain has TRBV18 and TRBJ2-2, with D possibly matching TRBD1 (6 bases). The ends were cut back, 6 bases at V and 7 bases at J, with 15 bases in the middle. This CDR3 comprises 14 residues. The V gene's germline CDR1 is KGHSH and CDR2 LQKENI. CDR3 in amino acids: CASSEGTIGGELFF. The CDR3 nucleotides are TGTGCCAGCTCGGAAGGGACAATAGGCGGGGAGCTGTTTTTT.

The V call is TRBV4-2, the J call TRBJ1-3; D call uncertain. Germline V lookup: CDR1 LGHNA, CDR2 YNFKEQ. V shed 0 bases and J shed 1 base, with 19 bases lying between them. The CDR3 contains 19 residues. The CDR3 coding sequence is TGTGCCAGCAGCCAAGATTTTGCAGTAATTCGGGGTTCTGGAAACACCATATATTTT. Translated: CASSQDFAVIRGSGNTIYF.

J is TRBJ2-3 and V is TRBV5-1; tentatively, D is TRBD1 (6 bases). The germline V and J ends were trimmed by 4 bases and 1 base, with 10 bases remaining between them. This CDR3 has 14 residues. The V gene's germline CDR1 is SGHRS and CDR2 YFSETQ. CDR3 sequence (DNA): TGCGCCAGCAGCAGAGGACAGCGCACAGATACGCAGTATTTT. This gives the protein CASSRGQRTDTQYF.

This rearrangement joins TRBV6-5 to TRBJ1-6, with 10 bases aligning to TRBD1. Trimming at V came to 6 bases and at J to 8 bases, leaving 4 bases not matched to a gene. The CDR3 contains 14 residues. Germline CDR1 reads MNHEY; CDR2 reads SVGAGI. DNA for the CDR3: TGTGCCAGCAGGCCGACAGGGGGCGATTCACCCCTCCACTTT. Translating it yields CASRPTGGDSPLHF.